The entry below gives a single T cell receptor beta chain sequence along with its context. Clones were read by immunoSEQ multiplex PCR, and TCRdb kept only the in-frame ones, dropping some. The table records about 55,000 clones, approximately 94% of them present only once. This sample is part of a study of T cell changes during pregnancy in multiple sclerosis. This TCR came from a female donor with multiple sclerosis, enrolled in a pregnancy study. Specimen: CD8+ T cells from peripheral blood mononuclear cells, collected after pregnancy.

This CDR3 is CASSFGRGDEQFF. CDR3 in DNA: TGTGCCAGCAGTTTCGGGAGAGGCGATGAGCAGTTCTTC. The V call is TRBV6-6, the J call TRBJ2-1; D may be TRBD2 (6 bases). Trimming removed 4 bases at V and 8 bases at J, with 12 bases between. This CDR3 is built from 13 residues. Germline assignment: CDR1 MNHNY and CDR2 SVGAGI (reference sequence).